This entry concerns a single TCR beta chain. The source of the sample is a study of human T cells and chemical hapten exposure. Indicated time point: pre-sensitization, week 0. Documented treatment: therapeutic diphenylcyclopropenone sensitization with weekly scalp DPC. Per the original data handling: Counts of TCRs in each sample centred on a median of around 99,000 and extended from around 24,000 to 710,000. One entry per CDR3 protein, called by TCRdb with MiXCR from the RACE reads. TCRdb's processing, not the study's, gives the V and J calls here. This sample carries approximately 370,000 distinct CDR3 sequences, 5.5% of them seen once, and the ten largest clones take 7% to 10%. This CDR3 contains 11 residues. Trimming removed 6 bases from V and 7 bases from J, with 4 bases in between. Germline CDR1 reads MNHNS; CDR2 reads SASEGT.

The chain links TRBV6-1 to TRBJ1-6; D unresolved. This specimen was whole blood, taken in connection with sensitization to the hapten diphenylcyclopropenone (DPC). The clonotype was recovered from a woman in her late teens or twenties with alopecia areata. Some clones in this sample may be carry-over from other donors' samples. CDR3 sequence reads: CASRGNSPLHF. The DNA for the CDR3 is TGTGCCAGCAGGGGCAATTCACCCCTCCACTTT.